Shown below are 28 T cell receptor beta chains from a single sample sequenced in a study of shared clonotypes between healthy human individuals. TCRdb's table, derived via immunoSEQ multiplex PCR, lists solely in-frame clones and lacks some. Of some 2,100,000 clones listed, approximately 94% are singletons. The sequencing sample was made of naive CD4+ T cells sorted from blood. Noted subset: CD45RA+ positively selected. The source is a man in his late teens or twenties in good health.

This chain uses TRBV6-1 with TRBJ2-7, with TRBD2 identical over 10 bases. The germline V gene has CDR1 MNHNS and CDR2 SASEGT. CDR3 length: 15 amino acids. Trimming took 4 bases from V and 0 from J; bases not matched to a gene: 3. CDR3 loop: CASSASGRVSYEQYF. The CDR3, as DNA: TGTGCCAGCAGTGCTAGCGGGAGAGTCTCCTACGAGCAGTACTTC.

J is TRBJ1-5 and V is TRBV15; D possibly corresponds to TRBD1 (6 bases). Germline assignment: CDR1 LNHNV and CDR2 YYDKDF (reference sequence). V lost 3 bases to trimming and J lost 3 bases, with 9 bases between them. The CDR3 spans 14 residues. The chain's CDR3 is CATSRGHINQPQHF. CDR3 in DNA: TGTGCCACCAGCAGGGGACACATCAATCAGCCCCAGCATTTT.

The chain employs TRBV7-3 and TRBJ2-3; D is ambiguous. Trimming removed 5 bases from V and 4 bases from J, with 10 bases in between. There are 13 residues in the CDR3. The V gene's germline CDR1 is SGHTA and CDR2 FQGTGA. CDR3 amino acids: CASSRYLADTQYF. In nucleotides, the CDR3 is TGTGCCAGCAGCCGATATTTGGCAGATACGCAGTATTTT.

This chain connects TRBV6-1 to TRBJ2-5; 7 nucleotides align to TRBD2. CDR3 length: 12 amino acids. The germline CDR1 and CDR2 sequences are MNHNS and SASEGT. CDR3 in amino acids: CSGGYGQETQYF. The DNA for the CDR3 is TGTTCCGGGGGGTACGGCCAAGAGACCCAGTACTTC.

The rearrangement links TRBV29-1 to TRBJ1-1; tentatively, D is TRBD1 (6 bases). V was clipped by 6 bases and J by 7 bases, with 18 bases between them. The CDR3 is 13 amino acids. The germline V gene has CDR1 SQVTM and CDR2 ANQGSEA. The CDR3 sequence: CSVALGTFGEAFF. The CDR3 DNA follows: TGCAGCGTGGCCCTCGGGACATTTGGTGAAGCTTTCTTT.

The CDR3 protein is CASGQTGGSTGELFF. CDR3 DNA: TGTGCCAGCGGCCAAACAGGGGGCTCCACCGGGGAGCTGTTTTTT. This chain uses TRBV6-5 with TRBJ2-2; 9 bases align to TRBD1. The germline CDR1 and CDR2 sequences are MNHEY and SVGAGI. The CDR3 spans 15 residues. Trimming removed 8 bases from V and 4 bases from J; junction bases left unmatched: 8.

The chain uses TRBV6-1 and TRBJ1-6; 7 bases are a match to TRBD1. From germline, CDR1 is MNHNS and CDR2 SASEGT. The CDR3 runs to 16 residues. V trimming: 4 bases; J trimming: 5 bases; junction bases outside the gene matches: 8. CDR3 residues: CASSAYSGTDNSPLHF. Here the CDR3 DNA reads TGTGCCAGCAGTGCGTATTCTGGGACAGATAATTCACCCCTCCACTTT.

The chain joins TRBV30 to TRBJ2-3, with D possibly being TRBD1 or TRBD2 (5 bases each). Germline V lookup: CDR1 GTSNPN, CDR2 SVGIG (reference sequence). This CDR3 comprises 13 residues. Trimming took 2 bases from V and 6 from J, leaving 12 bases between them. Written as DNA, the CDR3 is TGTGCCTGGAGTCGGGGCCTTTGGGATACGCAGTATTTT. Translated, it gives CAWSRGLWDTQYF.

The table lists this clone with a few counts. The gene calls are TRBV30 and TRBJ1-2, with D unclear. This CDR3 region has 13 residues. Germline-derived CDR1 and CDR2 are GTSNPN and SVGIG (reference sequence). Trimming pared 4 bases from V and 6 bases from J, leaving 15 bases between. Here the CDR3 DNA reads TGTGCCTGGAATAGAGGACCGGCCCATGGCTACACCTTC. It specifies CAWNRGPAHGYTF.

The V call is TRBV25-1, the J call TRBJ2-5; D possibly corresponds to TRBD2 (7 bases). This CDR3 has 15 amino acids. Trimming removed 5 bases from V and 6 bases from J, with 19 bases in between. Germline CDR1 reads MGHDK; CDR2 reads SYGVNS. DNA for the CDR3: TGTGCCAGCAGTCTGGTAGGGGGGGGCGGACAGACCCAGTACTTC. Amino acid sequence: CASSLVGGGGQTQYF.

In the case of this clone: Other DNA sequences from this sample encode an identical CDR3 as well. In nucleotides, the CDR3 is TGCGCCAGCAGCTTGCCGGGAGGAGAGACCCAGTACTTC. This gives the protein CASSLPGGETQYF. The V call is TRBV5-1, the J call TRBJ2-5; 7 bases line up with TRBD2. This CDR3 spans 13 amino acids. The J segment lost 4 bases and the V segment lost 1 base, leaving 1 base of the junction unmatched. The germline V gene encodes CDR1 SGHRS and CDR2 YFSETQ.

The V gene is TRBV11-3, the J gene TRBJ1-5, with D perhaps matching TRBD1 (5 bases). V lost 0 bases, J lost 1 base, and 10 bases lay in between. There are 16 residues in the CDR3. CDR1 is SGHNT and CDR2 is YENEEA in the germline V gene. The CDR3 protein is CASSLDQGRSNQPQHF. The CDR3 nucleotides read TGTGCCAGCAGCTTAGACCAGGGACGGAGCAATCAGCCCCAGCATTTT.

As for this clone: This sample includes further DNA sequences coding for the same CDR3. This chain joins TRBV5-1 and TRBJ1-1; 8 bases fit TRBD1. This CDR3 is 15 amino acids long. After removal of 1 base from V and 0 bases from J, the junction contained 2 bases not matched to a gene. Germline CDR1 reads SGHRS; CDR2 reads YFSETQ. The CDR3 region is CASSLTGGLNTEAFF. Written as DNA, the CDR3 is TGCGCCAGCAGCTTGACAGGGGGGTTGAACACTGAAGCTTTCTTT.

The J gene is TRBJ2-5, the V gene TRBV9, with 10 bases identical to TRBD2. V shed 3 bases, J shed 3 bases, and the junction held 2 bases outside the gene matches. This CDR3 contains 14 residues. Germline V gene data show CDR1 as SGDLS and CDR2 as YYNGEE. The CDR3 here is CASSGGLAEETQYF. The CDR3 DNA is TGTGCCAGCAGCGGAGGACTAGCGGAAGAGACCCAGTACTTC. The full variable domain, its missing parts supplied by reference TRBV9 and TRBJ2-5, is DSGVTQTPKHLITATGQRVTLRCSPRSGDLSVYWYQQSLDQGLQFLIQYYNGEERAKGNILERFSAQQFPDLHSELNLSSLELGDSALYFCASSGGLAEETQYFGPGTRLLVL.

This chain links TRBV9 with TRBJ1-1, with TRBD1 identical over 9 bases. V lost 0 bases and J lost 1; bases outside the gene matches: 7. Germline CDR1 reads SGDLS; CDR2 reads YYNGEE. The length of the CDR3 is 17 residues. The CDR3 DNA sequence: TGTGCCAGCAGCGTAGGGGTTCGGGACAGGGCGAACACTGAAGCTTTCTTT. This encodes CASSVGVRDRANTEAFF.

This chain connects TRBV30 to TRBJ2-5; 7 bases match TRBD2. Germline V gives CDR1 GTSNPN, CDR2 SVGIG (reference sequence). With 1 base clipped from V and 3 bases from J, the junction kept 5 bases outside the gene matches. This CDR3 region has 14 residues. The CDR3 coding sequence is TGTGCCTGGAGTGCGGGGCTAGCGGAAGAGACCCAGTACTTC. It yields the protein CAWSAGLAEETQYF. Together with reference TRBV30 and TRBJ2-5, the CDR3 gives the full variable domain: SQTIHQWPATLVQPVGSPLSLECTVEGTSNPNLYWYRQAAGRGLQLLFYSVGIGQISSEVPQNLSASRPQDRQFILSSKKLLLSDSGFYLCAWSAGLAEETQYFGPGTRLLVL.

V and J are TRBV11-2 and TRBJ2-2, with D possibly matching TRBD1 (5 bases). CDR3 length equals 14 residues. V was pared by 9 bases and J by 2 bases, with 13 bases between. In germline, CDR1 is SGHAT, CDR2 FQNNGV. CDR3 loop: CASRQGTNTGELFF. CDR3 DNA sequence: TGTGCCAGTCGTCAGGGTACTAACACCGGGGAGCTGTTTTTT.

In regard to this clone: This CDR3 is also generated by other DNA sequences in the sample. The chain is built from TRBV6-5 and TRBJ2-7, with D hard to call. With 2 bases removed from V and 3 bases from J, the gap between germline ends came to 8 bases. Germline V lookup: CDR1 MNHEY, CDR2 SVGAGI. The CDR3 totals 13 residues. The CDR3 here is CASSYGSYYEQYF. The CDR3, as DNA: TGTGCCAGCAGTTACGGATCATACTACGAGCAGTACTTC.

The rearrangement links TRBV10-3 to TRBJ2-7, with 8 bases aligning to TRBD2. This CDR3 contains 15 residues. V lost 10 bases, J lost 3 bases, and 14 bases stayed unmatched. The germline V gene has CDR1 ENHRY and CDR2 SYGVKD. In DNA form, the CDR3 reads TGTGCCACCCTAAAAGAGCTAGCGGGTTTCTACGAGCAGTACTTC. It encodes CATLKELAGFYEQYF.

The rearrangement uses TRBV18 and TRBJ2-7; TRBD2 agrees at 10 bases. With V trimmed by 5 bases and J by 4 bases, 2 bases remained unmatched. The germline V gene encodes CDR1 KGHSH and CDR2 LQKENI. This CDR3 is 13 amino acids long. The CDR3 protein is CASSVAGGYEQYF. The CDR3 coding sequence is TGTGCCAGCTCAGTAGCGGGGGGATACGAGCAGTACTTC.

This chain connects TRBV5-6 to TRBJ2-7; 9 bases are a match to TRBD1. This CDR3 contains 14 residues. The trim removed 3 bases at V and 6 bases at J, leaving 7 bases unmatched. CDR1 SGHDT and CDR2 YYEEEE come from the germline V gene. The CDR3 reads CASSWPGQGREQYF. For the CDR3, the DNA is TGTGCCAGCAGCTGGCCGGGACAGGGTCGCGAGCAGTACTTC.

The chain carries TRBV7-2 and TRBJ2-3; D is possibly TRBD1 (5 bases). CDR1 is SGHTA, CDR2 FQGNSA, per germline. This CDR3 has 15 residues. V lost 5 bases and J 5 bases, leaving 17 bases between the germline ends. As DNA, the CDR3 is TGTGCCAGCAGCGGTAGGATGGGGCGAGGAGATACGCAGTATTTT. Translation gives CASSGRMGRGDTQYF.

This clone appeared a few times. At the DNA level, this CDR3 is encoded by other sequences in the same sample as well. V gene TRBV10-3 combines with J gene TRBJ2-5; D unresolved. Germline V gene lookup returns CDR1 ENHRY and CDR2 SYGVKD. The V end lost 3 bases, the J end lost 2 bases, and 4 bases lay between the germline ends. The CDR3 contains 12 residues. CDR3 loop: CAISDGQETQYF. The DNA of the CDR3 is TGTGCCATCAGTGACGGGCAAGAGACCCAGTACTTC.

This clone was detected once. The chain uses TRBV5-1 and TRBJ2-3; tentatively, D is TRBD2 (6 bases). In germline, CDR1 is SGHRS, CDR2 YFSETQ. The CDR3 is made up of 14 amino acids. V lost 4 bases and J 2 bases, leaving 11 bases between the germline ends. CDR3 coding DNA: TGCGCCAGCAGCCCGGGACTTCACACAGATACGCAGTATTTT. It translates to CASSPGLHTDTQYF.

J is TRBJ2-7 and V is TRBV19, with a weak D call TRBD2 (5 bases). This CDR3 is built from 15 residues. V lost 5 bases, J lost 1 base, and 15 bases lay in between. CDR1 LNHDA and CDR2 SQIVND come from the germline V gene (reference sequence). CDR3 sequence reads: CASSDLKRNSYEQYF. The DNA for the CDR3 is TGTGCCAGTAGTGATCTCAAGCGGAATTCCTACGAGCAGTACTTC.

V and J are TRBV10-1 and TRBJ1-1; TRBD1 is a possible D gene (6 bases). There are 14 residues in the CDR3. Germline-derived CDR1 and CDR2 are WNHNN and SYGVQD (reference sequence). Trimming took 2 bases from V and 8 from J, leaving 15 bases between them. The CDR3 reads CASSEGGHPTEAFF. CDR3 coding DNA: TGCGCCAGCAGTGAGGGGGGACACCCCACGGAAGCTTTCTTT.

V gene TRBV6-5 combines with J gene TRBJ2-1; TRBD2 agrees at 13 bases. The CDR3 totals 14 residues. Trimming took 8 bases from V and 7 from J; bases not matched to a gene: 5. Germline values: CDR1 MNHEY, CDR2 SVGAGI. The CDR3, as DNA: TGTGCCAGCCGGGGGACTAGCGGGGTTAATGAGCAGTTCTTC. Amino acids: CASRGTSGVNEQFF.

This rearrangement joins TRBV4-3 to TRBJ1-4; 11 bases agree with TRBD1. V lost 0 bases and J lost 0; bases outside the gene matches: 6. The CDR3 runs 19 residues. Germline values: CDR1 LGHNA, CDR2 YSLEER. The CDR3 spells CASSQDWDRGLATNEKLFF. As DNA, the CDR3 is TGCGCCAGCAGCCAAGACTGGGACAGGGGGTTGGCAACTAATGAAAAACTGTTTTTT.